Below are 31 T cell receptor beta chains sequenced from a single sample in a study of T cell responses to AZD1222 COVID-19 vaccine. Sequencing used immunoSEQ multiplex PCR; TCRdb keeps in-frame clones, though not all of them. The table has more than 150,000 clones, 87% seen once. The source was peripheral blood, collected 28 days after the second AZD1222 dose. Receptors were obtained from an adult who received the AZD1222 COVID-19 vaccine.

The chain couples TRBV5-4 to TRBJ1-1; D is uncertain. The CDR3 spans 15 residues. V dropped 0 bases and J dropped 4 bases, with 13 bases sitting between them. Germline CDR1 and CDR2: SGHNT and YYREEE (reference sequence). The CDR3 loop reads CASSLVGGLGTEAFF. The CDR3 nucleotides are TGTGCCAGCAGCTTGGTGGGTGGTTTGGGCACTGAAGCTTTCTTT.

The CDR3 spells CASYLISGYTF. Here the CDR3 DNA reads TGTGCCAGCTATTTAATCTCTGGCTACACCTTC. The chain joins TRBV2 to TRBJ1-2; D is undetermined. The germline V gene has CDR1 SNHLY and CDR2 FYNNEI. V shed 8 bases and J shed 7 bases, with 11 bases lying between them. The CDR3 contains 11 residues.

The chain carries TRBV6-5 and TRBJ2-2, with no clear D. V was pared by 6 bases and J by 6 bases, with 11 bases between. The length of the CDR3 is 13 residues. The germline gives CDR1 MNHEY, CDR2 SVGAGI. The DNA of the CDR3 is TGTGCCAGCAGACCGGGTGGCGCCGGGGAGCTGTTTTTT. Residues: CASRPGGAGELFF.

The chain is built from TRBV19 and TRBJ2-1; 10 bases fit TRBD2. From germline, CDR1 is LNHDA and CDR2 SQIVND (reference sequence). V was pared by 6 bases and J by 1 base, with 6 bases of the junction left unmatched. This CDR3 has 16 residues. In nucleotides, the CDR3 is TGTGCCAGTAGCCCAGCGGGAGGGGGTTCCTACAATGAGCAGTTCTTC. Amino acid sequence: CASSPAGGGSYNEQFF. The variable domain in full, completed from reference TRBV19 and TRBJ2-1, reads DGGITQSPKYLFRKEGQNVTLSCEQNLNHDAMYWYRQDPGQGLRLIYYSQIVNDFQKGDIAEGYSVSREKKESFPLTVTSAQKNPTAFYLCASSPAGGGSYNEQFFGPGTRLTVL.

The chain joins TRBV9 to TRBJ1-3, with TRBD1 matching 8 bases. The CDR3 is 16 amino acids. CDR1 SGDLS and CDR2 YYNGEE come from the germline V gene. Trimming took 1 base from V and 2 from J; bases not matched to a gene: 5. The CDR3 DNA reads TGTGCCAGCAGCGTAACGGACAGGGTAGCTGGAAACACCATATATTTT. This sequence encodes CASSVTDRVAGNTIYF.

This clone was counted between two and nine times. The chain links TRBV5-1 to TRBJ1-6; a possible D gene is TRBD1 (6 bases). Trimming stripped 0 bases from V and 14 bases from J, with 12 bases between. The CDR3 covers 13 residues. Per germline, CDR1 SGHRS and CDR2 YFSETQ. CDR3: CASSLGGATSLHF. The DNA of the CDR3 is TGCGCCAGCAGCTTGGGGGGGGCTACGTCCCTCCACTTT.

This clone has only one observation. The rearrangement links TRBV11-1 to TRBJ2-5; 7 bases map to TRBD2. Germline trimming cut 3 bases from V and 7 bases from J; bases unmatched to any gene: 5. From germline, CDR1 is SGHAT and CDR2 FQDESV (reference sequence). This CDR3 contains 13 residues. The CDR3 sequence: CASSFDGRLTQYF. CDR3 in DNA: TGTGCCAGCAGCTTTGACGGGAGGCTGACCCAGTACTTC.

The chain is built from TRBV10-3 and TRBJ2-5; no definite D call. CDR3 length: 11 amino acids. In germline, CDR1 is ENHRY, CDR2 SYGVKD. With 0 bases removed from V and 13 bases from J, the gap between germline ends came to 9 bases. The chain's CDR3 is CAISESGNRYF. The CDR3 nucleotides are TGTGCCATCAGTGAGTCAGGGAATCGGTACTTC.

A single count supports this clone. The chain employs TRBV6-5 and TRBJ2-7; TRBD1 agrees at 9 bases. Germline V CDR1 and CDR2: MNHEY, SVGAGI. The CDR3 extends over 14 amino acids. J lost 5 bases, V lost 6 bases, and 8 bases had no gene match. DNA for the CDR3: TGTGCCAGCAGCGCGACAGGGGGAATAGACGAGCAGTACTTC. Translated: CASSATGGIDEQYF.

CDR3 nucleotides: TGTGCCAGCAGTGAAAGGGACAGGGTTGGCTACACCTTC. This encodes CASSERDRVGYTF. The chain carries TRBV28 and TRBJ1-2; TRBD1 matches 9 bases. The V segment lost 5 bases and the J segment 7 bases; nucleotides outside the gene matches: 5. The CDR3 is made up of 13 amino acids. Germline V gives CDR1 MDHEN, CDR2 SYDVKM.

V and J are TRBV7-2 and TRBJ2-2; D is uncertain. The CDR3 loop spans 15 amino acids. V was trimmed by 1 base and J by 4 bases, leaving 10 bases between them. Per the germline V gene, CDR1 is SGHTA and CDR2 is FQGNSA. This chain's CDR3 is CASSLGATVTGELFF. The CDR3 nucleotides read TGTGCCAGCAGCTTAGGCGCGACTGTCACCGGGGAGCTGTTTTTT.

The chain uses TRBV11-2 and TRBJ2-7; 8 bases map to TRBD2. With V trimmed by 5 bases and J by 4 bases, 16 bases remained unmatched. Germline loops: CDR1 SGHAT, CDR2 FQNNGV. There are 17 residues in the CDR3. CDR3 in amino acids: CASSLTAGGFPRYEQYF. CDR3 sequence (DNA): TGTGCCAGCAGCCTTACGGCGGGGGGTTTCCCCCGGTACGAGCAGTACTTC.

This sequence joins TRBV15 and TRBJ2-1, with 7 nucleotides matching TRBD2. Germline V gene sequence: CDR1 LNHNV, CDR2 YYDKDF (reference sequence). The CDR3 has 15 amino acids. The ends lost 1 base at V and 9 bases at J; junction bases unmatched: 9. CDR3 loop: CATSRAAGAGSEQFF. The CDR3 DNA reads TGTGCCACCAGCAGAGCCGCGGGAGCAGGTAGTGAGCAGTTCTTC.

This clone was counted once. The V call is TRBV2, the J call TRBJ1-5; a possible D gene is TRBD1 (5 bases). V lost 2 bases and J lost 6, with 11 bases in between. The CDR3 loop spans 14 amino acids. Germline V gene sequence: CDR1 SNHLY, CDR2 FYNNEI. The CDR3 sequence is CASSENRGSQPQHF. As DNA, the CDR3 is TGTGCCAGCAGTGAAAACCGGGGGAGTCAGCCCCAGCATTTT.

Comment on this clone: The sample holds other DNA sequences that translate to the same CDR3. The gene calls are TRBV21-1 and TRBJ1-2; the table's D call, TRBD1, was not checked against the DNA. TRBV21-1 is flagged as a pseudogene. This CDR3 has 17 residues. CDR3 coding DNA: TGTGCCAGCAGCAAAGAAAAGGGGACAGGGCCCCTTTATGGCTACACCTTC. Residues: CASSKEKGTGPLYGYTF.

The chain is built from TRBV5-4 and TRBJ2-2, with TRBD2 matching 12 bases. Germline lookup yields CDR1 SGHNT and CDR2 YYREEE (reference sequence). Trimming cost V 1 base and J 8 bases; bases outside gene matches: 3. This CDR3 region has 15 residues. As DNA, the CDR3 is TGTGCCAGCAGCTTGCCACTAGCGGGAGGTGGGGAGCTGTTTTTT. This gives the protein CASSLPLAGGGELFF.

Concerning this clone itself: The same CDR3 can be traced to other DNA sequences in this sample. CDR3 in amino acids: CASSLDLSSGNTIYF. CDR3 coding DNA: TGTGCCAGCAGCTTGGATCTCAGCTCTGGAAACACCATATATTTT. The rearrangement joins TRBV5-4 to TRBJ1-3; unclear D gene. The CDR3 sequence is 15 residues long. Germline V gene lookup returns CDR1 SGHNT and CDR2 YYREEE (reference sequence). Trimming removed 0 bases at V and 0 bases at J, with 7 bases between. The full variable domain, in which reference TRBV5-4 and TRBJ1-3 provide the parts outside the CDR3, is ETGVTQSPTHLIKTRGQQVTLRCSSQSGHNTVSWYQQALGQGPQFIFQYYREEENGRGNFPPRFSGLQFPNYSSELNVNALELDDSALYLCASSLDLSSGNTIYFGEGSWLTVV.

The V call is TRBV9, the J call TRBJ2-5, with D tentatively TRBD1 or TRBD2 (7 bases each). The CDR3 spans 14 residues. CDR1 and CDR2 from the germline V gene are SGDLS and YYNGEE. Trimming removed 7 bases at V and 5 bases at J, with 18 bases between. The CDR3 protein is CASGGGGDGETQYF. In DNA form, the CDR3 reads TGTGCCAGCGGGGGAGGGGGCGACGGGGAGACCCAGTACTTC. The whole variable domain, remainder taken from reference TRBV9 and TRBJ2-5, is DSGVTQTPKHLITATGQRVTLRCSPRSGDLSVYWYQQSLDQGLQFLIQYYNGEERAKGNILERFSAQQFPDLHSELNLSSLELGDSALYFCASGGGGDGETQYFGPGTRLLVL.

The V call is TRBV5-1, the J call TRBJ2-3, with D possibly being TRBD2 (7 bases). Trimming pared 0 bases from V and 5 bases from J, leaving 13 bases between. This CDR3 contains 15 residues. From germline, CDR1 is SGHRS and CDR2 YFSETQ. CDR3 in amino acids: CASSLAGGRIDTQYF. The CDR3 DNA is TGCGCCAGCAGCTTGGCCGGGGGGCGCATAGATACGCAGTATTTT.

V gene TRBV5-1 combines with J gene TRBJ2-7; TRBD1 matches 7 bases. The CDR3 covers 14 residues. V trimming: 8 bases; J trimming: 0 bases; junction bases outside the gene matches: 8. The germline V gene has CDR1 SGHRS and CDR2 YFSETQ. This CDR3 is CASQFTGDSYEQYF. The DNA of the CDR3 is TGCGCCAGTCAATTCACAGGGGACTCCTACGAGCAGTACTTC.

This clone appeared once. The rearrangement joins TRBV20-1 to TRBJ2-1; possible D gene TRBD2, 5 bases. The CDR3 consists of 10 residues. The V and J ends lost 8 bases and 8 bases respectively, with 10 bases between them. Per the germline V gene, CDR1 is DFQATT and CDR2 is SNEGSKA (reference sequence). Here the CDR3 reads CSTGEYEQFF. The CDR3 bases are TGCAGTACCGGGGAGTATGAGCAGTTCTTC.

The J gene is TRBJ2-3, the V gene TRBV27; D not resolved. Germline CDR1 is MNHEY and CDR2 is SMNVEV (reference sequence). The CDR3 extends over 14 amino acids. Trimming stripped 6 bases from V and 6 bases from J, with 16 bases between. The CDR3 loop reads CASRPMGTADTQYF. In DNA form, the CDR3 reads TGTGCCAGCAGGCCGATGGGCACAGCGGATACGCAGTATTTT.

The chain has TRBV18 and TRBJ2-6, with D perhaps matching TRBD2 (5 bases). CDR1 and CDR2 from the germline V gene are KGHSH and LQKENI. Trimming pared 2 bases from V and 2 bases from J, leaving 10 bases between. The CDR3 covers 16 residues. CDR3: CASSPTGSAGANVLTF. In nucleotides, the CDR3 is TGTGCCAGCTCACCAACGGGGTCCGCTGGGGCCAACGTCCTGACTTTC.

The CDR3 DNA is TGTGCCAGCAGCCAGCGGGGGCAGGGCCTCTCCGGGGAGCTGTTTTTT. It codes for CASSQRGQGLSGELFF. The rearrangement links TRBV7-2 to TRBJ2-2; 8 positions match TRBD2. CDR1 and CDR2 (germline): SGHTA, FQGNSA. V was clipped by 5 bases and J by 6 bases; unmatched bases: 11. The CDR3 spans 16 residues.

The chain employs TRBV15 and TRBJ2-1, with D possibly being TRBD2 (5 bases). The V and J ends lost 1 base and 3 bases respectively, with 13 bases between them. The length of the CDR3 is 16 residues. Germline CDR1 reads LNHNV; CDR2 reads YYDKDF (reference sequence). CDR3 nucleotide sequence: TGTGCCACCAGCAGAGCATCGGGGAGCTACTACAATGAGCAGTTCTTC. Encoded protein: CATSRASGSYYNEQFF.

The chain is built from TRBV5-1 and TRBJ2-2; 8 positions agree with TRBD1. J was trimmed by 8 bases and V by 1 base; bases with no gene match: 13. The CDR3 totals 17 residues. Germline lookup yields CDR1 SGHRS and CDR2 YFSETQ. In nucleotides, the CDR3 is TGCGCCAGCAGCTTGATTTCGGCAGGGGGCCCTCAAGGGGAGCTGTTTTTT. Amino acid sequence: CASSLISAGGPQGELFF.

The V and J genes are TRBV28 and TRBJ2-7, with D hard to call. The CDR3 has 12 amino acids. V gave up 6 bases and J gave up 3 bases, with 9 bases separating them. Germline V lookup: CDR1 MDHEN, CDR2 SYDVKM. The CDR3 region has the DNA TGTGCCAGCAGCCCTGGCAGCTACGAGCAGTACTTC. Translated, it gives CASSPGSYEQYF.

The V and J genes are TRBV5-4 and TRBJ1-1; D gene uncertain. The germline V gene encodes CDR1 SGHNT and CDR2 YYREEE (reference sequence). There are 15 residues in the CDR3. V dropped 4 bases and J dropped 0 bases, with 13 bases sitting between them. CDR3 nucleotide sequence: TGTGCCAGCAGCCTGGGCTGGGGTATGAACACTGAAGCTTTCTTT. Translating it yields CASSLGWGMNTEAFF.

The V call is TRBV5-6, the J call TRBJ1-1, with 9 bases matching TRBD1. V lost 1 base, J lost 0 bases, and 4 bases stayed unmatched. Germline CDR1 reads SGHDT; CDR2 reads YYEEEE. The CDR3 totals 16 residues. This CDR3 is CASSLPGQGLNTEAFF. The CDR3 DNA reads TGTGCCAGCAGCTTGCCGGGACAGGGCTTGAACACTGAAGCTTTCTTT.

The chain combines TRBV2 with TRBJ1-2, with 7 bases identical to TRBD1. The germline CDR1 and CDR2 sequences are SNHLY and FYNNEI. Trimming took 6 bases from V and 7 from J; bases not matched to a gene: 5. The CDR3 covers 12 residues. The CDR3 is CASSRDRSGYTF. The CDR3, as DNA: TGTGCCAGCAGCAGGGACAGAAGTGGCTACACCTTC.

Here the CDR3 reads CAWSVEGGTNTEAFF. As DNA, the CDR3 is TGTGCCTGGAGTGTAGAAGGGGGGACGAACACTGAAGCTTTCTTT. The chain joins TRBV30 to TRBJ1-1; a possible D gene is TRBD1 (6 bases). CDR1 and CDR2 from the germline V gene are GTSNPN and SVGIG (reference sequence). CDR3 length: 15 amino acids. The V end lost 0 bases, the J end lost 1 base, and 12 bases lay between the germline ends.